In its sample, the clone carrying this T cell receptor beta chain was seen many times. Its antigen is currently unknown. Isolating PBMCs gave at least 6 million of these cells per sample. Together with a sample-barcoded 5' primer, a J-beta primer mix was included in a second PCR lasting about 7 to 11 cycles. Each cDNA molecule carried a tag from a template-switch adaptor that contained 12 random nucleotides. Each sample provided no less than 3 million CDR3-containing paired-end reads. TCRdb recomputed calls from the 5' RACE reads with MiXCR, one row per CDR3 protein. The sample holds roughly 1.5 million distinct CDR3 sequences, 42% seen once. This entry comes from a study of blood T cells in healthy people across ages. The study's findings and limits: PBMCs left unsorted prevented a conclusive naive versus antigen-experienced comparison.

Trimming left V 5 bases short and J 0 bases short, with 16 bases between. The CDR3 is made up of 17 amino acids. Sequenced material: blood. The chain couples TRBV12-3 or TRBV12-4 to TRBJ2-2; no clear D gene. The receptor was isolated from a woman under 30 in good health. CDR3 amino acids: CASSHSLTESNTGELFF. The CDR3 DNA reads as TGTGCCAGCAGTCACTCCCTGACTGAATCGAACACCGGGGAGCTGTTTTTT.